The rows below give T cell receptor beta chains drawn from one sample of a study of Ad26.COV2.S vaccination and SARS-CoV-2 variants. Repertoires were generated with immunoSEQ multiplex PCR, while TCRdb's copy carries only in-frame clones and drops some. The table shows about 350,000 clones, with 90% to 95% occurring only once. Specimen: peripheral blood, collected after recovery from COVID-19. Every receptor here comes from a human donor who had recovered from COVID-19. Each CDR3 is given without its conserved first and last residue.

v_call: TRBV5-1
cdr3_aa: ASKIGGQETQY

v_call: TRBV10-2
cdr3_aa: ASSQTVTGELF

v_call: TRBV5-1
cdr3_aa: ASSFVQGAIQY

v_call: TRBV7-9
cdr3_aa: ASSLGTKNTGELF

v_call: TRBV9
cdr3_aa: ASSVSSGPQETQY

v_call: TRBV9
cdr3_aa: ASSVNSGTDRYGYT

v_call: TRBV5-1
cdr3_aa: ASSFGLKETQY

v_call: TRBV7-3
cdr3_aa: ASSLAGGNTDTQY

v_call: TRBV18
cdr3_aa: ASSPGVRTNNEKLF

v_call: TRBV20-1
cdr3_aa: SASGGAWRGGETQY

v_call: TRBV27
cdr3_aa: ASSEGRPYEQY

v_call: TRBV6-5
cdr3_aa: ASSYGGEGGYT

v_call: TRBV10-1
cdr3_aa: ASSRDRATEAF

v_call: TRBV6-5
cdr3_aa: ASNPSGVYEQY

v_call: TRBV14
cdr3_aa: ASSQDWNTEAF

v_call: TRBV19
cdr3_aa: ASSVQGNYGYT

v_call: TRBV11-2
cdr3_aa: ASSPEASGANVLT

v_call: TRBV7-2
cdr3_aa: ASSQGARLNPV

v_call: TRBV5-4
cdr3_aa: ASSSLRGGTYEQY

v_call: TRBV7-2
cdr3_aa: ASSVTSGLDTQY

v_call: TRBV19
cdr3_aa: ASSMGQVRAPSGTQY

v_call: TRBV4-3
cdr3_aa: ASSRDGGGTGELF

v_call: TRBV5-1
cdr3_aa: ASSLVGQARTGELF

v_call: TRBV7-9
cdr3_aa: ASSSGQGRDTQY

v_call: TRBV19
cdr3_aa: ASSIASDEKLF

v_call: TRBV11-2
cdr3_aa: ASRPALAGGDNEQF

v_call: TRBV5-8
cdr3_aa: ASSLVGARYNEQF

v_call: TRBV6-6
cdr3_aa: ASSSPGGMGNTIY

v_call: TRBV7-9
cdr3_aa: ASSVQGGGAEQY

v_call: TRBV6-6
cdr3_aa: ASTPPQTGFGTEAF

v_call: TRBV6-2/TRBV6-3
cdr3_aa: ASSPGASGEQF

v_call: TRBV20-1
cdr3_aa: SARGAF

v_call: TRBV19
cdr3_aa: ASSMGLYQPQH

v_call: TRBV7-6
cdr3_aa: ASSTNPAAAYNEQF

v_call: TRBV7-9
cdr3_aa: ASSLGTGPDTQY

v_call: TRBV9
cdr3_aa: ASSPTGGATTEAF